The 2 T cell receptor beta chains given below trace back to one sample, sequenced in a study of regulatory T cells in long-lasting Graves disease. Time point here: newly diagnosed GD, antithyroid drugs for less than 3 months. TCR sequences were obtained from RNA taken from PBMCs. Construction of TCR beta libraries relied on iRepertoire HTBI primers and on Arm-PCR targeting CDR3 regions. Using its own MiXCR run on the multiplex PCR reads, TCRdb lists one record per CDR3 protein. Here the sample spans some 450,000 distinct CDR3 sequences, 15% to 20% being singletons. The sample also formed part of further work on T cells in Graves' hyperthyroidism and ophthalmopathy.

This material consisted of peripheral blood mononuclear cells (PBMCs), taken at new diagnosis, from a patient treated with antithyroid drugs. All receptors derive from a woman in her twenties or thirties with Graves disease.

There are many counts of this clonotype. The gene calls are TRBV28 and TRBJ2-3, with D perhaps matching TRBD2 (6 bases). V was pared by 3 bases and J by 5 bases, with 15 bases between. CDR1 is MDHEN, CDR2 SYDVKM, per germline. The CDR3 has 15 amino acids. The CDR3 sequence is CASSLSGAWKDTQYF. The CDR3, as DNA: TGTGCCAGCAGTTTGTCGGGAGCGTGGAAAGATACGCAGTATTTT.

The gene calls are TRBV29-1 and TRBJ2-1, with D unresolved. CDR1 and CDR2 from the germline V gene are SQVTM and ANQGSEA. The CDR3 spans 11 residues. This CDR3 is CSLRVLGEQFF. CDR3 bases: TGCAGTCTTAGGGTCTTGGGTGAGCAGTTCTTC.